Presented here are 20 T cell receptor beta chains from one specimen sequenced in a study of blood T cell repertoires in COVID-19. Generated by immunoSEQ multiplex PCR, the TCRdb table keeps only in-frame clones and is missing some. The sample includes about 56,000 clones, 80% to 90% of them seen just once. The source material was peripheral blood. These receptors came from a woman aged 60-70 years with COVID-19, enrolled during active disease.

The chain recombines TRBV19 with TRBJ1-1; the D gene is possibly TRBD1 (5 bases). The CDR3 runs to 13 residues. Germline assignment: CDR1 LNHDA and CDR2 SQIVND (reference sequence). Trimming removed 3 bases from V and 1 base from J, with 6 bases in between. The CDR3 here is CASSMQGNTEAFF. The CDR3 bases are TGTGCCAGTAGTATGCAGGGGAACACTGAAGCTTTCTTT.

V gene TRBV30 combines with J gene TRBJ2-3; D not resolved. Trimming took off 2 bases at V and 6 bases at J, with 6 bases between the two ends. The germline V gene has CDR1 GTSNPN and CDR2 SVGIG (reference sequence). This CDR3 comprises 11 residues. The DNA for the CDR3 is TGTGCCTGGAGTCCCTCCGATACGCAGTATTTT. It is translated as CAWSPSDTQYF.

The chain joins TRBV7-8 to TRBJ1-6; 9 bases agree with TRBD1. The germline V gene encodes CDR1 SGHVS and CDR2 FQNEAQ. There are 14 residues in the CDR3. V gave up 5 bases and J gave up 7 bases; unmatched junction bases: 3. The DNA for the CDR3 is TGTGCCAGCAGCGTGGGGACAGGGAATTCACCCCTCCACTTT. It codes for CASSVGTGNSPLHF.

Only a few counts were recorded for this clone. This chain joins TRBV6-6 and TRBJ2-2, with D hard to call. Looked up from germline, CDR1 is MNHNY and CDR2 is SVGAGI (reference sequence). The CDR3 spans 15 residues. V was clipped by 3 bases and J by 0 bases, with 8 bases between them. This CDR3 is CASSYLAANTGELFF. The CDR3 DNA follows: TGTGCCAGCAGTTATCTGGCGGCGAACACCGGGGAGCTGTTTTTT.

V and J are TRBV19 and TRBJ1-1, with D unresolved. This CDR3 has 15 residues. V was cut by 5 bases and J by 0 bases, with 13 bases left in between. Germline-derived CDR1 and CDR2 are LNHDA and SQIVND (reference sequence). CDR3 nucleotide sequence: TGTGCCAGTAGTCCCGGGATATACATGAACACTGAAGCTTTCTTT. Protein product: CASSPGIYMNTEAFF.

V gene TRBV5-6 combines with J gene TRBJ1-5; 7 positions agree with TRBD1. This CDR3 has 14 amino acids. V shed 6 bases and J 5 bases; nucleotides not matched to a gene: 8. Germline V gene lookup returns CDR1 SGHDT and CDR2 YYEEEE. The CDR3 nucleotides are TGTGCCAGCACCCTGACAGGGTGGGATCAGCCCCAGCATTTT. Its translation is CASTLTGWDQPQHF.

V usage is TRBV5-1 and J usage is TRBJ2-7; TRBD1 might be the D (5 bases). V shed 6 bases and J shed 6 bases, with 10 bases lying between them. The germline gives CDR1 SGHRS, CDR2 YFSETQ. The CDR3 length is 11 residues. The CDR3 loop is CASNDSGEQYF. CDR3 DNA sequence: TGCGCCAGCAATGACAGTGGCGAGCAGTACTTC.

J is TRBJ2-1 and V is TRBV6-5, with 7 positions matching TRBD1. V lost 6 bases, J lost 3 bases, and 8 bases stayed unmatched. Germline V gives CDR1 MNHEY, CDR2 SVGAGI. This CDR3 contains 15 residues. This CDR3 reads CASRLGQRRYNEQFF. The CDR3 DNA reads TGTGCCAGCAGACTGGGACAGCGACGCTACAATGAGCAGTTCTTC.

The chain carries TRBV7-2 and TRBJ2-7, with 10 bases matching TRBD1. Germline V gene sequence: CDR1 SGHTA, CDR2 FQGNSA. V gave up 3 bases and J gave up 4 bases; unmatched junction bases: 3. This CDR3 region has 14 residues. Here the CDR3 DNA reads TGTGCCAGCAGCTTGACAGGGGGCCTATACGAGCAGTACTTC. Translation: CASSLTGGLYEQYF.

The rearrangement links TRBV13 to TRBJ1-2, with 7 bases fitting TRBD1. Germline V CDR1 and CDR2: PRHDT, FYEKMQ (reference sequence). J was trimmed by 2 bases and V by 0 bases; bases with no gene match: 0. The CDR3 has 14 amino acids. The CDR3 loop is CASSLGTGNYGYTF. CDR3 nucleotides: TGTGCCAGCAGCTTAGGGACAGGGAACTATGGCTACACCTTC. Together with reference TRBV13 and TRBJ1-2, the CDR3 gives the full variable domain: AAGVIQSPRHLIKEKRETATLKCYPIPRHDTVYWYQQGPGQDPQFLISFYEKMQSDKGSIPDRFSAQQFSDYHSELNMSSLELGDSALYFCASSLGTGNYGYTFGSGTRLTVV.

In nucleotides, the CDR3 is TGTGCCAGCAGCGAAGGACTAGCGGGGCGCGGGGAGACCCAGTACTTC. Amino acid sequence: CASSEGLAGRGETQYF. This chain joins TRBV9 and TRBJ2-5, with TRBD2 matching 12 bases. The CDR3 totals 16 residues. V dropped 3 bases and J dropped 5; count of bases not matched to a gene: 8. Germline CDR1 is SGDLS and CDR2 is YYNGEE. The full variable domain, its missing parts supplied by reference TRBV9 and TRBJ2-5, is DSGVTQTPKHLITATGQRVTLRCSPRSGDLSVYWYQQSLDQGLQFLIQYYNGEERAKGNILERFSAQQFPDLHSELNLSSLELGDSALYFCASSEGLAGRGETQYFGPGTRLLVL.

This clone was observed once. The genes are TRBV18 and TRBJ2-3, with 7 nucleotides matching TRBD2. Germline V gives CDR1 KGHSH, CDR2 LQKENI. The CDR3 runs to 13 residues. The V gene end was trimmed by 4 bases and the J gene end by 13 bases; junction bases not matched to a gene: 11. CDR3 region: CASSQPSGGMKYF. The DNA for the CDR3 is TGTGCCAGCTCACAGCCGTCCGGGGGGATGAAGTATTTT.

V gene TRBV3-1 (or the pseudogene TRBV3-2) combines with J gene TRBJ2-7; the match to TRBD1 covers 10 bases. Trimming took 3 bases from V and 2 from J; bases not matched to a gene: 4. Germline V lookup: CDR1 LGHDT, CDR2 YNNKEL (reference sequence). This CDR3 has 15 residues. In nucleotides, the CDR3 is TGTGCCAGCAGCCATGCAGGGACAGGGGCCTACGAGCAGTACTTC. This codes for CASSHAGTGAYEQYF.

This chain uses TRBV11-2 with TRBJ2-1, with 14 bases identical to TRBD2. The CDR3 spans 18 residues. V trimming: 5 bases; J trimming: 4 bases; junction bases outside the gene matches: 10. CDR1 SGHAT and CDR2 FQNNGV come from the germline V gene. DNA for the CDR3: TGTGCCAGCAGCCCCCGGACTAGCGGGGGGCTGGGATACAATGAGCAGTTCTTC. Protein: CASSPRTSGGLGYNEQFF.

This chain links TRBV30 with TRBJ1-5; 8 nucleotides match TRBD1. CDR1 GTSNPN and CDR2 SVGIG come from the germline V gene (reference sequence). The CDR3 runs 15 residues. V gave up 3 bases and J gave up 2 bases; unmatched junction bases: 6. The CDR3 DNA sequence: TGTGCCTGGAGCTCAGGGGGCGCGGGCAATCAGCCCCAGCATTTT. Translation gives CAWSSGGAGNQPQHF.

V and J are TRBV11-2 and TRBJ2-1; D perhaps matches TRBD1 (6 bases). CDR3 length: 14 residues. Trimming stripped 5 bases from V and 3 bases from J, with 11 bases between. Germline values: CDR1 SGHAT, CDR2 FQNNGV. The CDR3 DNA follows: TGTGCCAGCAGCCTTGGGGGCAACTACAATGAGCAGTTCTTC. This codes for CASSLGGNYNEQFF. Filled out from reference TRBV11-2 and TRBJ2-1, the complete variable domain reads EAGVAQSPRYKIIEKRQSVAFWCNPISGHATLYWYQQILGQGPKLLIQFQNNGVVDDSQLPKDRFSAERLKGVDSTLKIQPAKLEDSAVYLCASSLGGNYNEQFFGPGTRLTVL.

V gene TRBV7-9 combines with J gene TRBJ2-7, with TRBD2 matching 10 bases. The CDR3 extends over 13 amino acids. V lost 3 bases and J lost 5; bases outside the gene matches: 1. The germline V gene has CDR1 SEHNR and CDR2 FQNEAQ (reference sequence). CDR3 amino acids: CASSLTSGHEQYF. DNA for the CDR3: TGTGCCAGCAGCTTGACTAGCGGGCACGAGCAGTACTTC.

The rearrangement links TRBV3-1 (or the pseudogene TRBV3-2) to TRBJ1-1; D not certain. CDR1 is LGHDT and CDR2 is YNNKEL in the germline V gene (reference sequence). V was trimmed by 0 bases and J by 11 bases, leaving 13 bases between them. The CDR3 is 13 residues long. CDR3 region: CASSQDLSQRAFF. DNA for the CDR3: TGTGCCAGCAGCCAAGATCTCTCGCAGAGGGCTTTCTTT.

This clone was seen more than once but under ten times. This chain joins TRBV7-9 and TRBJ2-1; D unresolved. The CDR3 has 15 amino acids. Germline CDR1 reads SEHNR; CDR2 reads FQNEAQ (reference sequence). V shed 2 bases and J shed 0 bases, with 8 bases lying between them. The CDR3 region is CASSLQRHSYNEQFF. The CDR3 bases are TGTGCCAGCAGCTTACAGCGCCACTCCTACAATGAGCAGTTCTTC.

The chain has TRBV28 and TRBJ1-2; no firm D call. The length of the CDR3 is 14 residues. Per germline, CDR1 MDHEN and CDR2 SYDVKM. V was clipped by 5 bases and J by 6 bases, with 16 bases between them. In nucleotides, the CDR3 is TGTGCCAGCAGTCCTTCTAACCCTCGGGATGGCTACACCTTC. Amino acid sequence: CASSPSNPRDGYTF.